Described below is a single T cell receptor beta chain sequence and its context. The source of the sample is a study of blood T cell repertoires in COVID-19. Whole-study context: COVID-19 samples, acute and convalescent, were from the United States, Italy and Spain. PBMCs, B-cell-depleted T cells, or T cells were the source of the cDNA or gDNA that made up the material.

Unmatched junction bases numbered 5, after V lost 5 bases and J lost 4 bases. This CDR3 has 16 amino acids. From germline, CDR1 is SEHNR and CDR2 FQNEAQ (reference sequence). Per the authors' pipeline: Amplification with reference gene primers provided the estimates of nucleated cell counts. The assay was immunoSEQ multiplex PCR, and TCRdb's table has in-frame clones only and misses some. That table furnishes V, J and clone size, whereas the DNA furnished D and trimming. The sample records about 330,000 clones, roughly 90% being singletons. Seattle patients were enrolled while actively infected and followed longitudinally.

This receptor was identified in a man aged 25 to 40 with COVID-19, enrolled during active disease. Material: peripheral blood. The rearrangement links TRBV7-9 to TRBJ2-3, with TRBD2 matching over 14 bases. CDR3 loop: CASSEGLAGAPDTQYF. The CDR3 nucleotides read TGTGCCAGCAGCGAGGGACTAGCGGGGGCTCCAGATACGCAGTATTTT. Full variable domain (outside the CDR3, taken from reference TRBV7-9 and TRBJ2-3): DTGVSQNPRHKITKRGQNVTFRCDPISEHNRLYWYRQTLGQGPEFLTYFQNEAQLEKSRLLSDRFSAERPKGSFSTLEIQRTEQGDSAMYLCASSEGLAGAPDTQYFGPGTRLTVL.